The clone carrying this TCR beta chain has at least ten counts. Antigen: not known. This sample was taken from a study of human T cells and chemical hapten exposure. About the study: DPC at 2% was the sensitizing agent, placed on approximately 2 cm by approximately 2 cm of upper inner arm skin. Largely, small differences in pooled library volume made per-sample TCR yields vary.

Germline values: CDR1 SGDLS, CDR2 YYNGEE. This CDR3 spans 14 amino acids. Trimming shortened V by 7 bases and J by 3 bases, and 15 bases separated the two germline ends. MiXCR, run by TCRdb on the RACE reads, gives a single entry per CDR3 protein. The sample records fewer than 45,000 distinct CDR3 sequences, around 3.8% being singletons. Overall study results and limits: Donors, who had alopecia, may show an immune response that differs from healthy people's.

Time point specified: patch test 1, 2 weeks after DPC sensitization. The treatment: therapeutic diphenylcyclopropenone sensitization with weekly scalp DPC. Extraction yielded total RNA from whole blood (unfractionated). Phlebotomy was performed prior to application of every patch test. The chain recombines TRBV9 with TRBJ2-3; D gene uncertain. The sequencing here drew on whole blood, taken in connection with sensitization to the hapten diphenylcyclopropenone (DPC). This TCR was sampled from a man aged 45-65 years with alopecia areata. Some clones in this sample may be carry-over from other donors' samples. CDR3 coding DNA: TGTGCCAGCTCCCTGCTGGGGTCTACAGATACGCAGTATTTT. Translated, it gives CASSLLGSTDTQYF. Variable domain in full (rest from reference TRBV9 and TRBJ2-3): DSGVTQTPKHLITATGQRVTLRCSPRSGDLSVYWYQQSLDQGLQFLIQYYNGEERAKGNILERFSAQQFPDLHSELNLSSLELGDSALYFCASSLLGSTDTQYFGPGTRLTVL.